This TCR beta chain was identified during a study of patients and donors after allogeneic stem cell transplantation. TCRdb redid the calling of the RT-PCR reads with MiXCR, one entry per CDR3 protein. The table includes about a million distinct CDR3 sequences, around 17% detected once. The sample holds a few counts of this clonotype. The CDR3 consists of 16 residues. Germline CDR1 and CDR2: MNHEY and SVGAGI. The V end was cut by 0 bases, the J end by 2 bases, with 10 bases between. The sequence derives from a human donor who was either an allogeneic HSCT recipient or a stem cell or donor lymphocyte infusion donor (not recorded which). It is not recorded whose cells these are; they may come from a transplant donor. Sample: blood, either unsorted or a sorted T cell fraction (not recorded which). The chain links TRBV6-5 to TRBJ2-2, with D possibly matching TRBD1 (6 bases). CDR3 DNA sequence: TGTGCCAGCAGTTACTCTTACAGGGAAAACACCGGGGAGCTGTTTTTT. It is translated as CASSYSYRENTGELFF.